The 13 T cell receptor beta chains in this list originate from one sample, sequenced in a study of naive and memory T cell subsets. An equimolar mix of two oligonucleotides served as the beta constant-region primer for TRBC1 and TRBC2. The ligated cDNA underwent four PCR rounds using SP2 and nested alpha and beta constant-region primers. TCRdb reanalysed the UMI-ligation and nested PCR reads using MiXCR and keeps one entry per CDR3 protein. The sample lists approximately 29,000 distinct CDR3 sequences, 15% to 20% occurring once. Material for sequencing was effector memory CD4+ T cells from blood. Subset meaning: effector memory, CD45RA- CD27-. These receptors were collected from a human donor in good health.

This clonotype was observed a few times. This rearrangement joins TRBV7-2 to TRBJ1-5; no definite D call. CDR3 length: 15 residues. V shed 1 base and J shed 1 base, with 8 bases lying between them. CDR1 is SGHTA, CDR2 FQGNSA, per germline. The CDR3 reads CASSLGVLSNQPQHF. The CDR3 nucleotides are TGTGCCAGCAGCTTAGGGGTTCTGAGCAATCAGCCCCAGCATTTT.

This chain connects TRBV5-6 to TRBJ2-1; perhaps TRBD2 as D (5 bases). Deletions cut 3 bases from V and 3 bases from J, with 22 bases between. Germline loops: CDR1 SGHDT, CDR2 YYEEEE. There are 18 residues in the CDR3. The CDR3 bases are TGTGCCAGCAGCTCACGAAGGACTGGATTTGGGTTCTACAATGAGCAGTTCTTC. This translates into CASSSRRTGFGFYNEQFF.

Within the sample, this clonotype is medium-sized. V and J are TRBV5-6 and TRBJ1-1, with D hard to call. Trimming removed 4 bases at V and 2 bases at J, with 12 bases between. The CDR3 contains 14 residues. CDR1 SGHDT and CDR2 YYEEEE come from the germline V gene. The CDR3 DNA is TGTGCCAGCAGCGCTAGGGCCTCCAACACTGAAGCTTTCTTT. Its translation: CASSARASNTEAFF.

This sequence joins TRBV20-1 and TRBJ1-1, with no clear D. Looked up from germline, CDR1 is DFQATT and CDR2 is SNEGSKA (reference sequence). Trimming shortened V by 3 bases and J by 4 bases, and 9 bases separated the two germline ends. The CDR3 has 12 residues. DNA for the CDR3: TGCAGTGCTAGGGTCTCCCCCACTGAAGCTTTCTTT. Protein sequence: CSARVSPTEAFF.

This clonotype was recorded a few times. The gene calls are TRBV30 and TRBJ2-1; TRBD2 aligns across 8 bases. Trimming cost V 2 bases and J 16 bases; bases outside gene matches: 10. The CDR3 is 12 amino acids. Germline CDR1 GTSNPN, CDR2 SVGIG (reference sequence). CDR3 residues: CAWSRPGTSEFF. The CDR3 DNA follows: TGTGCCTGGAGTCGACCCGGGACTAGTGAATTCTTC.

CDR3 coding DNA: TGTGCCAGCAGCAAAAGACGGGATTCGAGGCGGCAGTACTTC. It specifies CASSKRRDSRRQYF. The chain links TRBV21-1 to TRBJ2-7; TRBD1 reflects the table's D call only, with no check against the DNA. TRBV21-1 is described as a pseudogene. This CDR3 spans 14 amino acids.

This clonotype was counted once. The chain uses TRBV20-1 and TRBJ2-1, with 9 positions matching TRBD2. V dropped 5 bases and J dropped 3; count of bases not matched to a gene: 5. The CDR3 loop spans 14 amino acids. The germline CDR1 and CDR2 sequences are DFQATT and SNEGSKA (reference sequence). The CDR3 nucleotides read TGCAGTGCTCGACTAGCGGCTAGCTACAATGAGCAGTTCTTC. It specifies CSARLAASYNEQFF.

This clonotype was counted many times. The V gene is TRBV11-2, the J gene TRBJ2-7; 9 nucleotides align to TRBD1. V lost 4 bases, J lost 2 bases, and 6 bases stayed unmatched. The CDR3 contains 15 residues. From germline, CDR1 is SGHAT and CDR2 FQNNGV. For the CDR3, the DNA is TGTGCCAGCAGCTCTGGGACAGGGCGTACCTACGAGCAGTACTTC. Translated: CASSSGTGRTYEQYF.

The CDR3 sequence: CASSSNSGRMDTQYF. The CDR3 DNA is TGCGCCAGCAGCTCGAATAGCGGGAGGATGGATACGCAGTATTTT. The chain employs TRBV5-1 and TRBJ2-3; 10 nucleotides match TRBD2. Germline CDR1 reads SGHRS; CDR2 reads YFSETQ. V dropped 3 bases and J dropped 6; count of bases not matched to a gene: 7. The CDR3 is 15 amino acids.

V is TRBV6-1 and J is TRBJ1-5; the D is unclear. The germline gives CDR1 MNHNS, CDR2 SASEGT. Trimming stripped 2 bases from V and 6 bases from J, with 14 bases between. CDR3 length: 15 amino acids. The CDR3 nucleotides are TGTGCCAGCAGTGAATTGGGAGGGAGTGGTCAGCCCCAGCATTTT. Amino acid sequence: CASSELGGSGQPQHF.

In its sample, this clonotype was seen a few times. This rearrangement joins TRBV6-6 to TRBJ2-2; 8 nucleotides align to TRBD1. Germline V lookup: CDR1 MNHNY, CDR2 SVGAGI (reference sequence). V lost 7 bases, J lost 3 bases, and 10 bases stayed unmatched. This CDR3 is 16 amino acids long. CDR3 in amino acids: CASTIDRGRDTGELFF. CDR3 DNA: TGTGCCAGCACCATAGACAGGGGACGGGACACCGGGGAGCTGTTTTTT.

In this sample, this clonotype turned up many times. V gene TRBV28 combines with J gene TRBJ2-4; TRBD1 or TRBD2 may be the D gene (5 bases each). The CDR3 totals 15 residues. From germline, CDR1 is MDHEN and CDR2 SYDVKM. The V gene lost 6 bases and the J gene lost 3 bases, with 15 bases spanning the gap. The CDR3 bases are TGTGCCAGCAGCCCCGGCCGGGGCGTCAAAAACATTCAGTACTTC. It encodes CASSPGRGVKNIQYF.

Only a few counts were recorded for this clonotype. The chain joins TRBV6-5 to TRBJ2-7; 7 bases line up with TRBD2. The germline gives CDR1 MNHEY, CDR2 SVGAGI. There are 12 residues in the CDR3. The V segment lost 10 bases and the J segment 6 bases; nucleotides outside the gene matches: 9. CDR3 sequence: CAIGGTGGEQYF. CDR3 bases: TGTGCCATCGGGGGGACGGGAGGCGAGCAGTACTTC.